Included here is one T cell receptor beta chain sequence, with context. This specimen belongs to a study of control samples from healthy donors and cancer patients. Libraries were prepared by immunoSEQ multiplex PCR; TCRdb keeps only in-frame clonotypes and omits some of them. The sample contains about 130,000 clones, about 88% of which appear only once. V lost 0 bases and J lost 11, with 9 bases in between. Germline CDR1 SGHRS, CDR2 YFSETQ. This CDR3 is 13 amino acids long. This receptor was obtained from a man aged 50 or older in good health. Material: blood. This chain links TRBV5-1 with TRBJ1-6; D is possibly TRBD1 (5 bases). For the CDR3, the DNA is TGCGCCAGCAGCTTGGCGGGACTCACACCCCTCCACTTT. It is translated as CASSLAGLTPLHF.